This TCR beta chain was identified in a study of shared clonotypes between healthy human individuals. Study-wide points: Generally, naive subsets (rather than memory subsets) showed larger estimated richness. Limited genetic and exposure-history diversity came from having few donors.

TCRdb's table, derived via immunoSEQ multiplex PCR, lists solely in-frame clones and lacks some. The table lists 550,000 to 700,000 clones, 73% of them singletons, with around 1.8% in the top ten. This CDR3 spans 14 amino acids. Germline CDR1 reads GTSNPN; CDR2 reads SVGIG (reference sequence). Trimming removed 0 bases at V and 0 bases at J, with 6 bases between. Comment on this clone: Its antigen is unknown.

Sequences were obtained from memory CD4+ T cells sorted from blood. Regarding subset: CD45RA-negative fraction. The receptor was derived from a woman in her thirties in good health. V and J are TRBV30 and TRBJ1-3, with D hard to call. CDR3 protein: CAWSVASSGNTIYF. CDR3 in DNA: TGTGCCTGGAGTGTGGCTAGCTCTGGAAACACCATATATTTT.